A selection of T cell receptor beta chains follows, all from one sample in a study of blood T cell repertoires in COVID-19. Some clones are missing from TCRdb's copy, which holds only in-frame ones; the method was immunoSEQ multiplex PCR. This sample carries about 250,000 clones, approximately 85% of them seen once, and the ten largest clones take 0.7% to 0.9%. The source material was peripheral blood. Receptors originate from a human donor with COVID-19, enrolled during active disease. The donor label of this sample is uncertain. The CDR3 runs from the conserved cysteine through the conserved F or W.

CDR3: CASSSDRGLHTEAFF
J: TRBJ1-1
V: TRBV6-2/TRBV6-3

CDR3: CASRGDRGGTDTQYF
J: TRBJ2-3
V: TRBV28

CDR3: CASSPDGGRGRTDTQYF
J: TRBJ2-3
V: TRBV5-5

CDR3: CASSSLAASSYNEQFF
J: TRBJ2-1
V: TRBV28

CDR3: CASNRIRTGGYEQYF
J: TRBJ2-7
V: TRBV7-2

CDR3: CASSIGTANYGYTF
J: TRBJ1-2
V: TRBV19

CDR3: CASSELAGGGTDTQYF
J: TRBJ2-3
V: TRBV25-1

CDR3: CASRTEGLAGGETQYF
J: TRBJ2-5
V: TRBV5-1

CDR3: CAIRETSKEGNEKLFF
J: TRBJ1-4
V: TRBV10-3

CDR3: CASSLQLGTVNTGELFF
J: TRBJ2-2
V: TRBV7-3

CDR3: CASSPTGSGFHEQYF
J: TRBJ2-7
V: TRBV18

CDR3: CASSFSVVTEAFF
J: TRBJ1-1
V: TRBV11-3

CDR3: CASSLGWSVGLAKNIQYF
J: TRBJ2-4
V: TRBV28

CDR3: CASSLTVSGYTF
J: TRBJ1-2
V: TRBV5-6

CDR3: CASRPGTDYEQYF
J: TRBJ2-7
V: TRBV6-5

CDR3: CASSNSYGYTF
J: TRBJ1-2
V: TRBV2

CDR3: CASSRGGAGDVRYEQYF
J: TRBJ2-7
V: TRBV7-2

CDR3: CASMRDRGKRTEAFF
J: TRBJ1-1
V: TRBV2

CDR3: CSVDGQFF
J: TRBJ2-1
V: TRBV29-1

CDR3: CASSWTGEAEAFF
J: TRBJ1-1
V: TRBV28

CDR3: CAWSSGTGVAFF
J: TRBJ1-1
V: TRBV30

CDR3: CASSQVRGRGLDGYTF
J: TRBJ1-2
V: TRBV3-1/TRBV3-2

CDR3: CASSGLADTGELFF
J: TRBJ2-2
V: TRBV5-1

CDR3: CASDRTSNTGELFF
J: TRBJ2-2
V: TRBV19

CDR3: CSVEDLSGTGASWYGYTF
J: TRBJ1-2
V: TRBV29-1

CDR3: CASSISGGGGPQHF
J: TRBJ1-5
V: TRBV19